Shown below are 15 T cell receptor beta chains from a single sample sequenced in a study of blood T cell repertoires in COVID-19. Only in-frame clones appear in the TCRdb table, and some are missing; sequencing was by immunoSEQ multiplex PCR. The sample gives under 150,000 clones, 80% to 85% of which show up once; almost 6% is in the top ten. The source material was PBMCs or T cells enriched from blood (not recorded which). These receptors all come from a woman aged 50 to 65 who had been exposed to COVID-19.

CDR3 nucleotides: TGTGCCAGCAGGGGCAGTGGTTCCTACAATGAGCAGTTCTTC. It is translated as CASRGSGSYNEQFF. The chain has TRBV6-5 and TRBJ2-1, with D unclear. CDR3 length equals 14 residues. Germline-derived CDR1 and CDR2 are MNHEY and SVGAGI. V was cut by 6 bases and J by 1 base, with 10 bases left in between.

In this sample, this clone turned up once. The V call is TRBV5-4, the J call TRBJ2-7, with D possibly matching TRBD2 (5 bases). The CDR3 loop spans 14 amino acids. V gave up 0 bases and J gave up 6 bases, with 13 bases separating them. Germline lookup yields CDR1 SGHNT and CDR2 YYREEE (reference sequence). The CDR3 sequence is CASSLVDGVGEQYF. The CDR3 DNA reads as TGTGCCAGCAGCTTGGTTGACGGGGTCGGCGAGCAGTACTTC. The full variable domain, completed using reference TRBV5-4 and TRBJ2-7, is ETGVTQSPTHLIKTRGQQVTLRCSSQSGHNTVSWYQQALGQGPQFIFQYYREEENGRGNFPPRFSGLQFPNYSSELNVNALELDDSALYLCASSLVDGVGEQYFGPGTRLTVT.

The chain is built from TRBV11-2 and TRBJ1-2; 7 bases align to TRBD1. Germline CDR1 is SGHAT and CDR2 is FQNNGV. The J segment lost 5 bases and the V segment lost 7 bases, leaving 13 bases of the junction unmatched. The CDR3 loop spans 15 amino acids. The CDR3 DNA reads as TGTGCCAGCAACCCAACGACAGGGCGGGAATATGGCTACACCTTC. This translates into CASNPTTGREYGYTF.

The J gene is TRBJ1-2, the V gene TRBV4-3; 9 nucleotides line up with TRBD1. This CDR3 comprises 13 residues. Germline values: CDR1 LGHNA, CDR2 YSLEER. V shed 3 bases, J shed 6 bases, and the junction held 2 bases outside the gene matches. CDR3 sequence reads: CASSQGQGNGYTF. CDR3 DNA: TGCGCCAGCAGCCAGGGACAGGGAAATGGCTACACCTTC.

Only a few counts were recorded for this clone. V and J are TRBV6-2 or TRBV6-3 and TRBJ2-6; maybe TRBD1 (6 bases). Germline V lookup: CDR1 MNHEY, CDR2 SVGEGT. The CDR3 spans 15 residues. V was trimmed by 4 bases and J by 4 bases, leaving 11 bases between them. The CDR3, as DNA: TGTGCCAGCAGTTCCGGACAGTCCGGGGCCAACGTCCTGACTTTC. This sequence encodes CASSSGQSGANVLTF.

This clone was counted a single time. CDR3 bases: TGTGCCAGCAGCTTAGATGCGGGGGAGCAGTTCTTC. This sequence encodes CASSLDAGEQFF. This chain connects TRBV11-2 to TRBJ2-1, with a possible D match to TRBD2 (6 bases). The V and J ends lost 0 bases and 10 bases respectively, with 7 bases between them. This CDR3 is built from 12 residues. CDR1 and CDR2 from the germline V gene are SGHAT and FQNNGV.

This sequence joins TRBV2 and TRBJ2-1; TRBD2 aligns across 8 bases. Unmatched junction bases numbered 13, after V lost 7 bases and J lost 8 bases. Germline V lookup: CDR1 SNHLY, CDR2 FYNNEI. The CDR3 sequence is 15 residues long. DNA of the CDR3: TGTGCCAGCATTAACAGCCGGGGGGGGAAGGATGAGCAGTTCTTC. It translates to CASINSRGGKDEQFF.

CDR3 amino acids: CASSTSSPGQVNSPLHF. The CDR3 DNA is TGCGCCAGCAGCACCAGCTCTCCGGGACAAGTTAATTCACCCCTCCACTTT. The chain couples TRBV5-1 to TRBJ1-6, with D tentatively TRBD1 (6 bases). V gave up 4 bases and J gave up 6 bases, with 20 bases separating them. Looked up from germline, CDR1 is SGHRS and CDR2 is YFSETQ. There are 17 residues in the CDR3.

This clone came up once. The chain joins TRBV27 to TRBJ1-2; D unclear. This CDR3 region has 14 residues. Looked up from germline, CDR1 is MNHEY and CDR2 is SMNVEV (reference sequence). V was trimmed by 9 bases and J by 4 bases, leaving 18 bases between them. The CDR3 loop is CASSPYPGGYGYTF. CDR3 nucleotide sequence: TGTGCCAGTAGCCCGTACCCCGGCGGCTATGGCTACACCTTC.

The chain couples TRBV19 to TRBJ2-3; 11 nucleotides agree with TRBD2. With V trimmed by 4 bases and J by 14 bases, 11 bases remained unmatched. The CDR3 runs 14 residues. Germline V gene lookup returns CDR1 LNHDA and CDR2 SQIVND (reference sequence). Here the CDR3 DNA reads TGTGCCAGTAGTACGGGCTTAGCGGGGGGGGAAGTGTATTTT. Its translation: CASSTGLAGGEVYF.

Turning to this clone: The junction differs from germline at one of its ends, possibly a read error. The DNA for the CDR3 is TGTGCTAGTAGTTTGGCAGGGGGAAATCAGCCCCAGCATTTT. Protein: CASSLAGGNQPQHF. The chain couples TRBV12-5 to TRBJ1-5; 7 nucleotides agree with TRBD1. The CDR3 covers 14 residues. Germline V lookup: CDR1 LGHNT, CDR2 FRNRAP. Using reference TRBV12-5 and TRBJ1-5 for the parts outside the CDR3, the full variable domain is DARVTQTPRHKVTEMGQEVTMRCQPILGHNTVFWYRQTMMQGLELLAYFRNRAPLDDSGMPKDRFSAEMPDATLATLKIQPSEPRDSAVYFCASSLAGGNQPQHFGDGTRLSIL.

The rearrangement uses TRBV7-8 and TRBJ1-5; D may be TRBD1 (5 bases). Trimming shortened V by 1 base and J by 7 bases, and 11 bases separated the two germline ends. The CDR3 length is 14 residues. Germline loops: CDR1 SGHVS, CDR2 FQNEAQ. The CDR3 spells CASSLGGGGQPQHF. CDR3 DNA: TGTGCCAGCAGCTTAGGGGGGGGAGGGCAGCCCCAGCATTTT.

This chain uses TRBV5-1 with TRBJ1-1; the D is unclear. There are 13 residues in the CDR3. The V end lost 6 bases, the J end lost 2 bases, and 11 bases lay between the germline ends. The V gene's germline CDR1 is SGHRS and CDR2 YFSETQ. CDR3: CASTRGGNTEAFF. The CDR3 nucleotides read TGCGCCAGCACCCGAGGTGGCAACACTGAAGCTTTCTTT.

The gene calls are TRBV9 and TRBJ2-3, with D perhaps matching TRBD1 (6 bases). Per germline, CDR1 SGDLS and CDR2 YYNGEE. With 0 bases removed from V and 4 bases from J, the gap between germline ends came to 18 bases. The CDR3 consists of 17 residues. In nucleotides, the CDR3 is TGTGCCAGCAGCGTAGAAGGGGGTAGCACAAGGGCAGATACGCAGTATTTT. As protein: CASSVEGGSTRADTQYF. Variable domain in full (rest from reference TRBV9 and TRBJ2-3): DSGVTQTPKHLITATGQRVTLRCSPRSGDLSVYWYQQSLDQGLQFLIQYYNGEERAKGNILERFSAQQFPDLHSELNLSSLELGDSALYFCASSVEGGSTRADTQYFGPGTRLTVL.

This chain joins TRBV2 and TRBJ2-2, with D uncertain. V was trimmed by 3 bases and J by 5 bases, leaving 16 bases between them. This CDR3 region has 16 residues. CDR1 and CDR2 from the germline V gene are SNHLY and FYNNEI. The DNA for the CDR3 is TGTGCCAGCAGTGAGTTTCCCCGAGCTATAACCGGGGAGCTGTTTTTT. Encoded protein: CASSEFPRAITGELFF. The full variable domain, its missing parts supplied by reference TRBV2 and TRBJ2-2, is EPEVTQTPSHQVTQMGQEVILRCVPISNHLYFYWYRQILGQKVEFLVSFYNNEISEKSEIFDDQFSVERPDGSNFTLKIRSTKLEDSAMYFCASSEFPRAITGELFFGEGSRLTVL.